This T cell receptor (beta chain) came from a study of T cell responses to AZD1222 COVID-19 vaccine. Study-wide findings and caveats: The study found Spike-specific TCR breadth and depth rose after two AZD1222 doses. Only six or seven AZD1222 recipients were seropositive at baseline.

Germline lookup yields CDR1 KGHSH and CDR2 LQKENI. The CDR3 is made up of 16 amino acids. Trimming cost V 1 base and J 2 bases, with 15 bases left between them. Sequenced by immunoSEQ multiplex PCR; TCRdb stores in-frame clones only, minus some. The sample lists 150,000 or so clones, approximately 92% occurring once. On this clone: The antigen remains undetermined.

The sample here was peripheral blood, taken 28 days after the second AZD1222 dose. The receptor's source is an adult who received the AZD1222 COVID-19 vaccine. The chain is built from TRBV18 and TRBJ2-7; D may be TRBD2 (6 bases). The CDR3 DNA reads TGTGCCAGCTCACCACTGTCGACGGGAGAGGCCTACGAGCAGTACTTC. It translates to CASSPLSTGEAYEQYF.